This T cell receptor beta chain was observed in a study of blood T cell repertoires in COVID-19. Looking at the study overall: Samples of COVID-19 (acute and convalescent) were obtained from the United States, Italy and Spain. T cells, B-cell-depleted T cells, or PBMCs supplied cDNA or gDNA.

Original analysis: From reference gene primer amplification, estimates of nucleated cell counts were derived. Produced via immunoSEQ multiplex PCR; TCRdb's table is partial and in-frame only. V and J calls and clone size are copied from that table; D and trimming were computed from the DNA. The data hold over 120,000 clones, with more than 75% observed a single time. This clone was seen a single time. Germline V gene sequence: CDR1 MDHEN, CDR2 SYDVKM. The CDR3 has 16 amino acids. V lost 6 bases, J lost 2 bases, and 11 bases stayed unmatched. The chain joins TRBV28 to TRBJ2-7; 9 bases map to TRBD2. The origin of this receptor is a human donor in a cohort sampled during active COVID-19. Sequenced material: peripheral blood. The CDR3 DNA reads as TGTGCCAGCAGCAGACCCGGGACTAGCTCAACCTACGAGCAGTACGTC. Translation: CASSRPGTSSTYEQYV.